This T cell receptor (beta chain) is from a study of T-cell memory formation after mild COVID-19. Germline loops: CDR1 SGHRS, CDR2 YFSETQ. Germline trimming cut 4 bases from V and 2 bases from J; bases unmatched to any gene: 2. The length of the CDR3 is 13 residues. One entry per CDR3 protein results from TCRdb running MiXCR on the 5' RACE reads. The repertoire has approximately 500,000 distinct CDR3 sequences, about 23% of them found once; the top ten carry roughly an eighth. This chain uses TRBV5-1 with TRBJ2-7, with 8 bases lining up with TRBD1. Sequenced input: PBMCs or a T cell subset sorted from them (not recorded which). The sequence came from an adult woman who had mild COVID-19 (a few samples of this study predate the infection). Cell type and time point are not known. The CDR3 is CASSEDRAYEQYF. The CDR3 DNA is TGCGCCAGCAGCGAGGACAGGGCCTACGAGCAGTACTTC.